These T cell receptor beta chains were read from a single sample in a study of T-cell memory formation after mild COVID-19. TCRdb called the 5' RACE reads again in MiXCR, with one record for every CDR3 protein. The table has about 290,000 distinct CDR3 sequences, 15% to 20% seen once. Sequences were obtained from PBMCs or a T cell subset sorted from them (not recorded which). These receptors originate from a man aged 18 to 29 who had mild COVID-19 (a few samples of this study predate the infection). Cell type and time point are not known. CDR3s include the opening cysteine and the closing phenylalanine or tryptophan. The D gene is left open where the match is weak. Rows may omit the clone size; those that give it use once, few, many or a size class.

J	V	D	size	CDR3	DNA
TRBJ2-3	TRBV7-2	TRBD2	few	CASSLPPGLARDTQYF	TGTGCCAGCAGCTTGCCCCCGGGACTAGCGAGGGATACGCAGTATTTT
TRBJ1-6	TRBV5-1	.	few	CASSQGNNSPLHF	TGCGCCAGCAGTCAGGGTAATAATTCACCCCTCCACTTT
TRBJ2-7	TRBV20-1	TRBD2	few	CSALLAGSSYEQYF	TGCAGTGCTCTGCTAGCGGGGAGCTCCTACGAGCAGTACTTC
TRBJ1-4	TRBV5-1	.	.	CASTGAATNEKLFF	TGCGCCAGCACGGGGGCTGCAACTAATGAAAAACTGTTTTTT
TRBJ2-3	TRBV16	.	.	CASSQSAVTDTQYF	TGTGCCAGCAGCCAATCAGCAGTTACAGATACGCAGTATTTT
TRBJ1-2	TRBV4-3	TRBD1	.	CASSQDLPGQGAFGYTF	TGCGCCAGCAGCCAAGATCTTCCGGGACAGGGGGCGTTTGGCTACACCTTC
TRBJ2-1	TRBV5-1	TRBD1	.	CASSFRGPYNEQFF	TGCGCCAGCAGCTTCAGGGGGCCCTACAATGAGCAGTTCTTC
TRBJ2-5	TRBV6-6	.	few	CASSYPTDNQETQYF	TGTGCCAGCAGTTACCCGACAGACAACCAAGAGACCCAGTACTTC
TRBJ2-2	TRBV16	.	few	CASSRVSSGELFF	TGTGCCAGCAGCCGGGTTTCATCCGGGGAGCTGTTTTTT
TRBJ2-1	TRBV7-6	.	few	CASSPPGLYNEQFF	TGTGCCAGCAGCCCCCCAGGGTTGTACAATGAGCAGTTCTTC
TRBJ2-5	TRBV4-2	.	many	CASSHRDIEETQYF	TGTGCCAGCAGCCACAGGGATATTGAAGAGACCCAGTACTTC
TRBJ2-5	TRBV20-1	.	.	CSADPPYQETQYF	TGCAGTGCTGACCCCCCGTACCAAGAGACCCAGTACTTC
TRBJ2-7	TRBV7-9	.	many	CASQGVGYEQYF	TGTGCCAGCCAAGGGGTCGGCTACGAGCAGTACTTC
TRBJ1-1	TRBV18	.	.	CASSPPGIFGGTEAFF	TGTGCCAGCTCACCACCAGGCATCTTCGGGGGCACTGAAGCTTTCTTT
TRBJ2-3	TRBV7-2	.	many	CASSPSMDTQYF	TGTGCCAGCAGCCCATCCATGGATACGCAGTATTTT
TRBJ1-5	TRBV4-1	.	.	CASSQSFNSNQPQHF	TGCGCCAGCAGCCAATCGTTCAATAGCAATCAGCCCCAGCATTTT
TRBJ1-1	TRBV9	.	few	CASSVIRNNRNTEAFF	TGTGCCAGCAGCGTAATCCGGAATAACCGGAACACTGAAGCTTTCTTT
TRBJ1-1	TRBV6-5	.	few	CASSTRGRNTEAFF	TGTGCCAGCAGTACTAGGGGGAGGAACACTGAAGCTTTCTTT
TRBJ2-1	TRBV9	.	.	CASSVSGDEQFF	TGTGCCAGCAGCGTAAGTGGGGATGAGCAGTTCTTC
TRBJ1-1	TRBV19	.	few	CASQTNTEAFF	TGTGCCAGCCAAACGAACACTGAAGCTTTCTTT
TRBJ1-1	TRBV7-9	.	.	CASSPLTANTEAFF	TGTGCCAGCAGCCCCCTTACGGCTAACACTGAAGCTTTCTTT
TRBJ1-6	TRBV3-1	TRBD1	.	CASSQWDRGRSPLHF	TGTGCCAGCAGCCAGTGGGACAGGGGAAGGTCACCCCTCCACTTT
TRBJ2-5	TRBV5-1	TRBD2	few	CASSLQRGAGETQYF	TGCGCCAGCAGCTTACAGCGGGGGGCGGGAGAGACCCAGTACTTC
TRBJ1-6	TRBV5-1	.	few	CASSFLDTNNSPLHF	TGCGCCAGCTCTTTTCTGGACACAAATAATTCACCCCTCCACTTT
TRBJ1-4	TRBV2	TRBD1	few	CASSEKGQVFSEKLFF	TGTGCCAGCAGTGAAAAGGGACAGGTATTTTCAGAAAAACTGTTTTTT
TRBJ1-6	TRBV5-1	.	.	CASSGGVGSPLHF	TGCGCCAGCAGCGGCGGGGTAGGGTCACCCCTCCACTTT
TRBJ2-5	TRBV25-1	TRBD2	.	CASSEPGGRLETQYF	TGTGCCAGCAGTGAACCGGGGGGGCGGTTGGAGACCCAGTACTTC
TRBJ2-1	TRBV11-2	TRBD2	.	CASSPSTSLYNEQFF	TGTGCCAGCAGCCCCTCGACTAGCTTGTACAATGAGCAGTTCTTC
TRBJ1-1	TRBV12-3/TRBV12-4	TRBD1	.	CASSLGDRNTEAFF	TGTGCCAGCAGTTTGGGGGACAGGAACACTGAAGCTTTCTTT
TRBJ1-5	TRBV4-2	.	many	CASSQDWRGNQPQHF	TGTGCCAGCAGCCAAGATTGGAGGGGCAATCAGCCCCAGCATTTT
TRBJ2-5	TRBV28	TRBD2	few	CASSLAGVQYQETQYF	TGTGCCAGCAGCTTAGCGGGGGTGCAATACCAAGAGACCCAGTACTTC
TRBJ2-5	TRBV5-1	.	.	CASSTEGVGQETQYF	TGCGCCAGCAGCACCGAGGGTGTAGGCCAAGAGACCCAGTACTTC
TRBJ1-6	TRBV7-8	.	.	CASTGRGANSPLHF	TGTGCCAGCACCGGTCGGGGGGCTAATTCACCCCTCCACTTT
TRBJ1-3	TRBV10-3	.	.	CAIKEAHLSGNTIYF	TGTGCCATCAAGGAGGCCCATCTTTCTGGAAACACCATATATTTT
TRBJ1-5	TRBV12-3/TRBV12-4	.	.	CASSPPGTIQPQHF	TGTGCCAGCAGCCCCCCGGGAACCATTCAGCCCCAGCATTTT
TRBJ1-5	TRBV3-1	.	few	CASSQDALGNQPQHF	TGTGCCAGCAGCCAAGATGCGTTGGGCAATCAGCCCCAGCATTTT
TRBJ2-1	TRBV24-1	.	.	CATSDFDFAIDEQFF	TGTGCCACCAGTGATTTCGACTTTGCTATCGATGAGCAGTTCTTC
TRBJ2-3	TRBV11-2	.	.	CASSPNPFRDMQYF	TGTGCCAGCAGTCCCAACCCATTCCGGGATATGCAGTATTTT
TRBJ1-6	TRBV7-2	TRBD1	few	CASSPFGQGSSPLHF	TGTGCCAGCAGCCCCTTCGGACAGGGAAGCTCACCCCTCCACTTT
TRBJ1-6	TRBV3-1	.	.	CASSQGGVGGSYNSPLHF	TGTGCCAGCAGCCAAGGAGGAGTAGGAGGGTCCTATAATTCACCCCTCCACTTT
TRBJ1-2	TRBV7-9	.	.	CASSLESAGHYGYTF	TGTGCCAGCAGCTTAGAGTCGGCAGGACACTATGGCTACACCTTC
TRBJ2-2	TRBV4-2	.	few	CASSQDRITGELFF	TGTGCCAGCAGCCAAGATCGAATCACCGGGGAGCTGTTTTTT
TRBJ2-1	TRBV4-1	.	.	CASSQRDGSYNEQFF	TGCGCCAGCAGCCAACGGGACGGCTCCTACAATGAGCAGTTCTTC
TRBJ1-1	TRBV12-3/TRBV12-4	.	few	CASSLYSLRGSNTEAFF	TGTGCCAGCAGTTTATATAGTCTTCGGGGATCGAACACTGAAGCTTTCTTT
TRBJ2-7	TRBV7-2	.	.	CASSPGRGREQYF	TGTGCCAGCAGCCCAGGCAGGGGCAGGGAGCAGTACTTC
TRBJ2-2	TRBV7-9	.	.	CASSSPGGETPGELFF	TGTGCCAGCAGCTCCCCAGGGGGGGAGACACCCGGGGAGCTGTTTTTT
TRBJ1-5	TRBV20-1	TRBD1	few	CSAGDRGFNQPQHF	TGCAGTGCAGGGGACAGGGGATTCAATCAGCCCCAGCATTTT
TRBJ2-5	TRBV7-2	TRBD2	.	CASTGWAGGEETQYF	TGTGCCAGCACGGGCTGGGCGGGGGGAGAAGAGACCCAGTACTTC